The following is a T cell receptor (beta chain) sequence with its context. Its antigen is unidentified. This entry is derived from a study of CD8 T cells in Susac syndrome. The ends were cut back, 5 bases at V and 3 bases at J, with 17 bases in the middle. The CDR3 spans 15 residues. Germline V gene lookup returns CDR1 MNHEY and CDR2 SMNVEV (reference sequence). Treatment-naive patients with stable or active relapsing-remitting disease were the multiple sclerosis controls. An input of roughly 0.5 to 1 ug of RNA was subjected to reverse transcription using random hexamers. The authors amplified TCR beta CDR3 across 54 Vbeta and 13 Jbeta using immunoSEQ multiplex PCR. TCRdb passed the immunoSEQ multiplex PCR reads through MiXCR, listing each CDR3 protein once. Here the sample spans just over 150,000 distinct CDR3 sequences, 94% being singletons. General study results and limits: As the study acknowledged, the number of individuals in its TCR sequencing and HLA analysis was relatively small.

This TCR was sampled from a human donor with multiple sclerosis. The chain recombines TRBV27 with TRBJ2-7; tentatively, D is TRBD2 (5 bases). Sequencing was performed on CD8+ T cells from PBMCs. The CDR3 DNA follows: TGTGCCAGCAGTATTCTCGGGGATCGGGTCTACGAGCAGTACTTC. Translation gives CASSILGDRVYEQYF.